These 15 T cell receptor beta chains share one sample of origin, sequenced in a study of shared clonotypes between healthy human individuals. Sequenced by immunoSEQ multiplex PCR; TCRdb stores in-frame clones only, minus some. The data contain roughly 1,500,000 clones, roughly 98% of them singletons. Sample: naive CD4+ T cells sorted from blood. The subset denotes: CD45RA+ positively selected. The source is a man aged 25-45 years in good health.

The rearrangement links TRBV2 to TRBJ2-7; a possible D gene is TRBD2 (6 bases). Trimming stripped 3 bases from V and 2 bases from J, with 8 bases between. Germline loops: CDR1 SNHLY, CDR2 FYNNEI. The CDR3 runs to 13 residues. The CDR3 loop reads CASSDWGAYEQYF. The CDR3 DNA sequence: TGTGCCAGCAGTGACTGGGGGGCCTACGAGCAGTACTTC.

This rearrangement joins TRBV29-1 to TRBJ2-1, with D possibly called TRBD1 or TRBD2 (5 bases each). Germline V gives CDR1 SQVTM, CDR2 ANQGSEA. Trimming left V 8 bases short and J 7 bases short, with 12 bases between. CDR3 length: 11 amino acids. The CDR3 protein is CSRGWGNEQFF. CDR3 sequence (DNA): TGCAGCCGCGGCTGGGGGAATGAGCAGTTCTTC.

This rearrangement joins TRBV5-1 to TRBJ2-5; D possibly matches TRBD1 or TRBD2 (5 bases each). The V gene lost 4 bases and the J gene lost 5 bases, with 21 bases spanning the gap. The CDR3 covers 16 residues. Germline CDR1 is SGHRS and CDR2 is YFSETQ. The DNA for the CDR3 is TGCGCCAGCAGCGGGGGATTCTCAGGGCCCGGCGAGACCCAGTACTTC. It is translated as CASSGGFSGPGETQYF. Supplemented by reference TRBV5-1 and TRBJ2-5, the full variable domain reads KAGVTQTPRYLIKTRGQQVTLSCSPISGHRSVSWYQQTPGQGLQFLFEYFSETQRNKGNFPGRFSGRQFSNSRSEMNVSTLELGDSALYLCASSGGFSGPGETQYFGPGTRLLVL.

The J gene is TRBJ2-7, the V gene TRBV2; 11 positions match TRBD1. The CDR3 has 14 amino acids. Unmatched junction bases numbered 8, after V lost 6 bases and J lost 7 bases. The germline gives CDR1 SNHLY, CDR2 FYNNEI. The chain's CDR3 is CASSEDRGRGEQYF. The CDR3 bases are TGTGCCAGCAGCGAGGACAGGGGGCGGGGAGAGCAGTACTTC.

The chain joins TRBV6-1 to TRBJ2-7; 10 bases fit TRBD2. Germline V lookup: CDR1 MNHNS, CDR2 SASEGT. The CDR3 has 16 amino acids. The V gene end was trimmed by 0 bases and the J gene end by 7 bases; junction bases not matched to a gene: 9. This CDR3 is CASSEASAGGPWEQYF. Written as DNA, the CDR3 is TGTGCCAGCAGTGAAGCTTCAGCGGGAGGGCCGTGGGAGCAGTACTTC.

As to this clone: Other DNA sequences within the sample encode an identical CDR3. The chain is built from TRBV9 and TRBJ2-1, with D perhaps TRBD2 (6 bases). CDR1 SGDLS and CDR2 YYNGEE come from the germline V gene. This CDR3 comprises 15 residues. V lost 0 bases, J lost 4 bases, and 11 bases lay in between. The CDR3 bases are TGTGCCAGCAGCGTAGACGGGAGAGGGTACAATGAGCAGTTCTTC. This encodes CASSVDGRGYNEQFF.

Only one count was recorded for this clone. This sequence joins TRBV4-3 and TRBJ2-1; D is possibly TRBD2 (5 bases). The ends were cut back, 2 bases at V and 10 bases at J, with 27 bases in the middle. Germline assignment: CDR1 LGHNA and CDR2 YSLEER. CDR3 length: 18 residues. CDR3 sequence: CASSQNPESGFFVSEQFF. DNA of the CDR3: TGCGCCAGCAGCCAAAACCCCGAGAGCGGTTTTTTTGTGTCGGAGCAGTTCTTC.

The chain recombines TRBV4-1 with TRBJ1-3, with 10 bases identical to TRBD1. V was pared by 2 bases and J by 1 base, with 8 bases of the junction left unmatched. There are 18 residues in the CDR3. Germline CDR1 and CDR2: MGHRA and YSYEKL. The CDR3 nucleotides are TGCGCCAGCAGCCAACACCCCAGACAGGGGGCATCTGGAAACACCATATATTTT. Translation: CASSQHPRQGASGNTIYF.

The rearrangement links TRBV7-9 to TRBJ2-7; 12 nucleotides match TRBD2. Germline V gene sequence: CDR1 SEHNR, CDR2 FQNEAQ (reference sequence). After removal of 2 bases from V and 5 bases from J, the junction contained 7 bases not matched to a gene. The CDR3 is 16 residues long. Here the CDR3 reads CASSLIPTSGSDEQYF. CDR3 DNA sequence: TGTGCCAGCAGCTTAATCCCGACTAGCGGGAGTGACGAGCAGTACTTC. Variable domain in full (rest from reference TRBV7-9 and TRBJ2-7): DTGVSQNPRHKITKRGQNVTFRCDPISEHNRLYWYRQTLGQGPEFLTYFQNEAQLEKSRLLSDRFSAERPKGSFSTLEIQRTEQGDSAMYLCASSLIPTSGSDEQYFGPGTRLTVT.

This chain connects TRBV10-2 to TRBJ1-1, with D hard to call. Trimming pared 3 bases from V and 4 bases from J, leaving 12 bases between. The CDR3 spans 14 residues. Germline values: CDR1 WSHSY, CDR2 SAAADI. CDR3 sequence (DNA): TGCGCCAGCAGTGATCTAGTTAATCCCACTGAAGCTTTCTTT. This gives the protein CASSDLVNPTEAFF.

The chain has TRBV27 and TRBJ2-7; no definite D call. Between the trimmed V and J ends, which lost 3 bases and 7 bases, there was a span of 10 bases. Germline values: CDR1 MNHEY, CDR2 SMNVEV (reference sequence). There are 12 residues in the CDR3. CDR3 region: CASSFGVGEQYF. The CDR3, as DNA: TGTGCCAGCAGTTTTGGGGTGGGTGAGCAGTACTTC.

The CDR3 DNA reads as TGTGCCAGCAGTTCCGGACAGGAAGGGTATCAGCCCCAGCATTTT. This translates into CASSSGQEGYQPQHF. V usage is TRBV27 and J usage is TRBJ1-5; 7 nucleotides agree with TRBD1. The CDR3 contains 15 residues. Germline lookup yields CDR1 MNHEY and CDR2 SMNVEV (reference sequence). Germline trimming cut 4 bases from V and 5 bases from J; bases unmatched to any gene: 8.

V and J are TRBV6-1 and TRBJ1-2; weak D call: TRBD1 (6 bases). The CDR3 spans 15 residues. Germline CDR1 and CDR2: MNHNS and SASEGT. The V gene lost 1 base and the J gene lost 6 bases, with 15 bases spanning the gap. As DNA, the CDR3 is TGTGCCAGCAGTGAAGATTGGGGGGCCATGGATGGCTACACCTTC. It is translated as CASSEDWGAMDGYTF.

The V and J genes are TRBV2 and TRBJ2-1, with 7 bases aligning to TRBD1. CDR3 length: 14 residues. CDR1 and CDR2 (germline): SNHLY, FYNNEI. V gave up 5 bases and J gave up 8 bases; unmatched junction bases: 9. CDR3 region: CASSSTGVIDEQFF. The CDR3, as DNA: TGTGCCAGCAGTAGCACAGGGGTTATCGATGAGCAGTTCTTC.

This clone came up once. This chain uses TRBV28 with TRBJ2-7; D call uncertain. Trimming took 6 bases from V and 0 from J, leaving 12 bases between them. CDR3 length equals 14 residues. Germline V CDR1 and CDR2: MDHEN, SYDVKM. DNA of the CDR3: TGTGCCAGCAGCAAACCAGGACCCTCCTACGAGCAGTACTTC. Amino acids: CASSKPGPSYEQYF.